This T cell receptor (beta chain) comes out of a study of cytomegalovirus exposure and HLA in healthy donors. Turning to this clone: Its specificity is not known.

CDR1 and CDR2 from the germline V gene are SNHLY and FYNNEI. J lost 3 bases, V lost 4 bases, and 8 bases had no gene match. CDR3 length: 16 amino acids. Overall study findings and caveats: The authors later found HLA-associated TCR beta chains more clonally expanded than equally common others.

The PCR was carried out with 60 Vbeta primers and 13 Jbeta primers. Repertoires were generated with immunoSEQ multiplex PCR, while TCRdb's copy carries only in-frame clones and drops some. The top ten hold approximately 2% of the sample, which has about 160,000 clones, about three quarters seen once. This receptor was taken from a female donor in good health and CMV-seronegative. The J gene is TRBJ1-3, the V gene TRBV2; 8 bases match TRBD1. Material for sequencing was PBMCs. The CDR3 here is CASSGPGQGGGNTIYF. The CDR3 coding sequence is TGTGCCAGCAGTGGACCTGGACAGGGAGGTGGAAACACCATATATTTT.